What follows are 21 T cell receptor beta chains derived from one specimen sequenced in a study of spatial heterogeneity in lung cancer. Overall study results and limits: Counts of expanded alpha and beta TCRs within tumors tracked the tumor nonsynonymous mutation count.

One entry per CDR3 protein results from TCRdb running MiXCR on the 5' RACE reads. The repertoire holds 17,000 or so distinct CDR3 sequences, with more than 5% as singletons. Their antigens are not known. Time point: sample taken at primary tumor resection. Source: lung tumor tissue, taken at surgery. The receptor source for this set is a male donor with early-stage non-small cell lung cancer.

Details on this clonotype: Since it is a stray read in a library aimed at alpha chains, this beta chain has a size that is not meaningful. The CDR3: CASSLGQASYEQYF. DNA of the CDR3: TGTGCCAGCAGTTTGGGCCAGGCCTCCTACGAGCAGTACTTC. The chain recombines TRBV28 with TRBJ2-7, with no clear D. Trimming took off 3 bases at V and 0 bases at J, with 9 bases between the two ends. CDR1 and CDR2 (germline): MDHEN, SYDVKM. The CDR3 runs to 14 residues.

At least ten counts were recorded for this clonotype. In a library made to pick up alpha chains, this beta chain is a stray read with a size that means little. The V call is TRBV20-1, the J call TRBJ2-7, with 10 bases that match TRBD2. The germline V gene encodes CDR1 DFQATT and CDR2 SNEGSKA (reference sequence). The CDR3 has 14 amino acids. With 5 bases clipped from V and 1 base from J, the junction kept 5 bases outside the gene matches. CDR3: CSAVGLAISYEQYF. CDR3 coding DNA: TGCAGTGCTGTGGGACTAGCGATTTCCTACGAGCAGTACTTC.

This clonotype was detected many times. This beta chain appears as a stray read in a library generated for alpha chains; its size is not informative. The rearrangement joins TRBV12-3 or TRBV12-4 to TRBJ2-3; D is perhaps TRBD1 (5 bases). The CDR3 covers 13 residues. V was shortened by 7 bases and J by 3 bases, with 11 bases between the two germline ends. CDR3 loop: CASMRQRTDTQYF. DNA of the CDR3: TGTGCCAGCATGAGACAGAGAACAGATACGCAGTATTTT.

On this clonotype: Because this beta chain is a stray read in a library intended to capture alpha chains, its abundance should not be given much weight. The chain links TRBV3-1 to TRBJ2-5; 10 positions match TRBD2. Germline CDR1 LGHDT, CDR2 YNNKEL (reference sequence). The length of the CDR3 is 17 residues. J was trimmed by 4 bases and V by 7 bases; bases with no gene match: 15. CDR3 DNA: TGTGCCAGCACCCCCGAAGCGGTAGCGGGGGGTCTAGAGACCCAGTACTTC. This encodes CASTPEAVAGGLETQYF.

This clonotype has at least ten counts. Since the library was made to target alpha chains, this beta chain is a stray read and its abundance is not meaningful. The chain has TRBV20-1 and TRBJ2-2; possibly TRBD1 for D (6 bases). The CDR3 is made up of 13 amino acids. The V gene's germline CDR1 is DFQATT and CDR2 SNEGSKA (reference sequence). V dropped 6 bases and J dropped 2 bases, with 10 bases sitting between them. The CDR3 nucleotides read TGCAGTGCCCCGGACAGAAACACCGGGGAGCTGTTTTTT. The encoded protein is CSAPDRNTGELFF.

Ten or more counts support this clonotype. Little can be read into the size of this beta chain, an off-target read in a library designed for alpha chains. The rearrangement joins TRBV24-1 to TRBJ1-2; D gene ambiguous. Between the trimmed V and J ends, which lost 4 bases and 1 base, there was a span of 6 bases. The CDR3 covers 13 residues. Looked up from germline, CDR1 is KGHDR and CDR2 is SFDVKD. CDR3 amino acids: CATSEGNNYGYTF. DNA of the CDR3: TGTGCCACCAGTGAAGGGAATAACTATGGCTACACCTTC.

This clonotype was detected ten times or more. This beta chain was picked up by a library intended for alpha chains and is off target, so its count carries little meaning. V usage is TRBV20-1 and J usage is TRBJ1-4, with a possible D match to TRBD1 (5 bases). The V end was cut by 3 bases, the J end by 4 bases, with 9 bases between. In germline, CDR1 is DFQATT, CDR2 SNEGSKA (reference sequence). The CDR3 sequence is 13 residues long. CDR3 residues: CSASPGRNEKLFF. The CDR3 region has the DNA TGCAGTGCTAGTCCAGGGCGTAATGAAAAACTGTTTTTT.

In its sample, this clonotype was seen many times. This beta chain is an off-target read within a library intended for alpha chains, so its frequency means little. V gene TRBV6-5 combines with J gene TRBJ2-5; 12 nucleotides line up with TRBD2. Per germline, CDR1 MNHEY and CDR2 SVGAGI. CDR3 length: 16 residues. V was pared by 5 bases and J by 1 base, with 5 bases of the junction left unmatched. As DNA, the CDR3 is TGTGCCAGCAGTCCCGGGACTAGCGGGTTCCAAGAGACCCAGTACTTC. As protein: CASSPGTSGFQETQYF.

This clonotype was observed at least ten times. This beta chain lies outside the target of a library built for alpha chains; its clone size means little. This chain joins TRBV27 and TRBJ2-1; D not resolved. Germline V lookup: CDR1 MNHEY, CDR2 SMNVEV (reference sequence). V lost 3 bases, J lost 6 bases, and 6 bases lay in between. The CDR3 spans 12 residues. CDR3 protein: CASSFSRNEQFF. CDR3 nucleotides: TGTGCCAGCAGTTTTTCCCGCAATGAGCAGTTCTTC.

This clonotype was counted many times. This beta chain came through as a stray read in a library set up for alpha chains, and its size says little. The genes are TRBV20-1 and TRBJ1-6; TRBD1 might be the D (6 bases). The CDR3 consists of 14 residues. Germline loops: CDR1 DFQATT, CDR2 SNEGSKA (reference sequence). V lost 5 bases to trimming and J lost 9 bases, with 17 bases between them. The CDR3 DNA reads as TGCAGTGCTCCCAGGGGTGCCCCGGGTTCACCCCTCCACTTT. Translating gives CSAPRGAPGSPLHF.

This clonotype was counted ten times or more. Little can be read into the size of this beta chain, an off-target read in a library designed for alpha chains. This chain uses TRBV23-1 with TRBJ2-7, with D possibly being TRBD1 (7 bases). TRBV23-1 is known as an ORF, though its function is uncertain. The CDR3 spans 15 residues. Trimming pared 2 bases from V and 3 bases from J, leaving 14 bases between. The CDR3 protein is CASSQGSGGFYEQYF. CDR3 bases: TGCGCCAGCAGTCAAGGATCAGGGGGGTTCTACGAGCAGTACTTC.

In the case of this clonotype: This beta chain appears as a stray read in a library generated for alpha chains; its size is not informative. The CDR3 protein is CASSFRTGSYEQYF. The CDR3 nucleotides read TGTGCCAGCAGTTTCAGGACAGGGTCCTACGAGCAGTACTTC. The V call is TRBV27, the J call TRBJ2-7; 8 bases are shared with TRBD1. V trimming: 3 bases; J trimming: 1 base; junction bases outside the gene matches: 2. There are 14 residues in the CDR3. The germline V gene encodes CDR1 MNHEY and CDR2 SMNVEV (reference sequence).

This clonotype was recorded many times. With the library built for alpha chains, this beta chain is off target and its frequency is not meaningful. V and J are TRBV9 and TRBJ1-5; D not certain. This CDR3 has 14 amino acids. Germline V lookup: CDR1 SGDLS, CDR2 YYNGEE. Trimming shortened V by 0 bases and J by 4 bases, and 8 bases separated the two germline ends. Here the CDR3 DNA reads TGTGCCAGCAGCGTAGCGGCAGGTAATCAGCCCCAGCATTTT. It specifies CASSVAAGNQPQHF. The full variable domain, its missing parts supplied by reference TRBV9 and TRBJ1-5, is DSGVTQTPKHLITATGQRVTLRCSPRSGDLSVYWYQQSLDQGLQFLIQYYNGEERAKGNILERFSAQQFPDLHSELNLSSLELGDSALYFCASSVAAGNQPQHFGDGTRLSIL.

This clonotype has at least ten counts. With the library built for alpha chains, this beta chain is off target and its frequency is not meaningful. The chain joins TRBV5-5 to TRBJ2-2; 8 bases are a match to TRBD2. The CDR3 has 15 amino acids. J gave up 4 bases and V 2 bases, and 4 bases lay outside the gene matches. CDR1 and CDR2 (germline): SGHKS, YYEKEE (reference sequence). This chain's CDR3 is CASSLGREGTGELFF. Written as DNA, the CDR3 is TGTGCCAGCAGCTTAGGCCGGGAGGGCACCGGGGAGCTGTTTTTT.

In its sample, this clonotype was seen many times. Since the library was made to target alpha chains, this beta chain is a stray read and its abundance is not meaningful. The CDR3 DNA follows: TGTGCCAGCAGTTTAGGGACATTCTATGGCTACACCTTC. Translated, it gives CASSLGTFYGYTF. This sequence joins TRBV28 and TRBJ1-2, with D perhaps matching TRBD1 (6 bases). The CDR3 runs to 13 residues. V was trimmed by 2 bases and J by 4 bases, leaving 8 bases between them. Germline V lookup: CDR1 MDHEN, CDR2 SYDVKM.

This clonotype was recorded a few times. A library made for alpha chains picked up this beta chain off target, so its size means little. The V gene is TRBV29-1, the J gene TRBJ1-5, with D tentatively TRBD1 (5 bases). V was trimmed by 5 bases and J by 6 bases, leaving 14 bases between them. The CDR3 runs 13 residues. Germline CDR1 SQVTM, CDR2 ANQGSEA. CDR3 residues: CSVCGRVGQPQHF. In nucleotides, the CDR3 is TGCAGCGTTTGCGGCAGGGTAGGTCAGCCCCAGCATTTT.

This clonotype has at least ten counts. A library prepared for alpha chains yielded this beta chain as an off-target read; its size is of little meaning. V is TRBV10-3 and J is TRBJ1-1; possible D gene TRBD1, 5 bases. This CDR3 is built from 13 residues. Germline assignment: CDR1 ENHRY and CDR2 SYGVKD. Trimming left V 7 bases short and J 1 base short, with 10 bases between. The CDR3 DNA sequence: TGTGCCATCAAGGGAGGACAGAACACTGAAGCTTTCTTT. It translates to CAIKGGQNTEAFF.

This clonotype was detected many times. Since the library was made to target alpha chains, this beta chain is a stray read and its abundance is not meaningful. The V and J genes are TRBV7-2 and TRBJ2-7; D is possibly TRBD2 (6 bases). The germline gives CDR1 SGHTA, CDR2 FQGNSA. The CDR3 sequence is 12 residues long. V was clipped by 5 bases and J by 7 bases, with 12 bases between them. CDR3 bases: TGTGCCAGCAGCCACCCAGGGAGGGAGCAGTACTTC. Its protein is CASSHPGREQYF.

This clonotype came up many times. Being off target in a library aimed at alpha chains, this beta chain has a size of little meaning. J is TRBJ2-7 and V is TRBV6-1, with D possibly being TRBD1 (6 bases). Germline-derived CDR1 and CDR2 are MNHNS and SASEGT. CDR3 length equals 14 residues. Trimming pared 2 bases from V and 4 bases from J, leaving 12 bases between. CDR3 DNA sequence: TGTGCCAGCAGTGAACAGGGGTGGCAGTACGAGCAGTACTTC. This encodes CASSEQGWQYEQYF.

This clonotype was counted many times. The library was prepared for alpha chains; this beta chain is a stray read, so its frequency means little. This sequence joins TRBV29-1 and TRBJ2-5; 9 bases fit TRBD2. The CDR3 has 15 residues. V shed 0 bases, J shed 4 bases, and the junction held 6 bases outside the gene matches. The germline gives CDR1 SQVTM, CDR2 ANQGSEA. The DNA for the CDR3 is TGCAGCGTTGAAGAACAAGCGGGAGGTGGAGAGACCCAGTACTTC. It translates to CSVEEQAGGGETQYF.

This clonotype was seen at least ten times. A library made for alpha chains picked up this beta chain off target, so its size means little. This chain joins TRBV9 and TRBJ1-1, with D unresolved. The CDR3 sequence is 12 residues long. Trimming took off 4 bases at V and 7 bases at J, with 11 bases between the two ends. The germline V gene has CDR1 SGDLS and CDR2 YYNGEE. CDR3 nucleotide sequence: TGTGCCAGCAGCTCGGACCGGGATGAAGCTTTCTTT. This codes for CASSSDRDEAFF.